Shown below are 17 T cell receptor beta chains from a single sample sequenced in a study of T cell responses to AZD1222 COVID-19 vaccine. The assay was immunoSEQ multiplex PCR, and TCRdb's table has in-frame clones only and misses some. The table includes more than 70,000 clones, roughly 84% detected once. The specimen comprised peripheral blood, sampled on day 0 of AZD1222 vaccination. Source of these receptors: an adult in good health.

This chain links TRBV4-3 with TRBJ2-7, with D maybe TRBD2 (6 bases). This CDR3 is 13 amino acids long. V lost 5 bases, J lost 0 bases, and 8 bases lay in between. Germline V gene data show CDR1 as LGHNA and CDR2 as YSLEER. The CDR3 loop reads CASSGGNSYEQYF. In nucleotides, the CDR3 is TGCGCCAGCAGCGGGGGGAACTCCTACGAGCAGTACTTC.

The chain's CDR3 is CASSLLPGSYEQYF. The CDR3 region has the DNA TGTGCCAGCAGCTTATTACCAGGGTCCTACGAGCAGTACTTC. The chain employs TRBV7-2 and TRBJ2-7, with a weak D call TRBD1 (5 bases). The CDR3 is 14 amino acids. Germline-derived CDR1 and CDR2 are SGHTA and FQGNSA. Trimming stripped 2 bases from V and 1 base from J, with 9 bases between.

V gene TRBV28 combines with J gene TRBJ1-4; TRBD1 matches at 8 bases. CDR3 length: 13 amino acids. Germline lookup yields CDR1 MDHEN and CDR2 SYDVKM. Trimming at V came to 8 bases and at J to 4 bases, leaving 3 bases not matched to a gene. This CDR3 is CASHDRGNEKLFF. Here the CDR3 DNA reads TGTGCCAGCCACGACAGGGGTAATGAAAAACTGTTTTTT.

The chain recombines TRBV12-3 or TRBV12-4 with TRBJ1-1; D is undetermined. Trimming pared 8 bases from V and 5 bases from J, leaving 9 bases between. The CDR3 loop spans 11 amino acids. The CDR3: CASSRFTEAFF. The CDR3 DNA sequence: TGTGCCAGCTCAAGGTTTACTGAAGCTTTCTTT.

The chain combines TRBV7-9 with TRBJ1-6; 7 bases are shared with TRBD1. The junction had 5 bases not matched to a gene; V was cut back by 5 bases and J by 7 bases. The length of the CDR3 is 14 residues. In germline, CDR1 is SEHNR, CDR2 FQNEAQ (reference sequence). The CDR3 loop reads CASSPEGANSPLHF. In DNA form, the CDR3 reads TGTGCCAGCAGCCCCGAGGGGGCAAATTCACCCCTCCACTTT.

V usage is TRBV28 and J usage is TRBJ1-4; D call uncertain. V was clipped by 7 bases and J by 0 bases, with 9 bases between them. Germline V CDR1 and CDR2: MDHEN, SYDVKM. CDR3 length: 14 residues. CDR3 sequence (DNA): TGTGCCAGCATCGGCCAGTCAACTAATGAAAAACTGTTTTTT. Translated: CASIGQSTNEKLFF.

This chain joins TRBV2 and TRBJ1-1; 10 bases map to TRBD1. The CDR3 is 14 residues long. The junction had 7 bases not matched to a gene; V was cut back by 8 bases and J by 4 bases. Germline values: CDR1 SNHLY, CDR2 FYNNEI. CDR3 protein: CASGTGVWATEAFF. The CDR3 DNA follows: TGTGCCAGCGGGACAGGGGTTTGGGCCACTGAAGCTTTCTTT. The full variable domain, rest sourced from reference TRBV2 and TRBJ1-1, is EPEVTQTPSHQVTQMGQEVILRCVPISNHLYFYWYRQILGQKVEFLVSFYNNEISEKSEIFDDQFSVERPDGSNFTLKIRSTKLEDSAMYFCASGTGVWATEAFFGQGTRLTVV.

The rearrangement joins TRBV9 to TRBJ1-1, with a tentative D call TRBD1 (6 bases). The germline V gene encodes CDR1 SGDLS and CDR2 YYNGEE. The V end lost 2 bases, the J end lost 3 bases, and 8 bases lay between the germline ends. The CDR3 consists of 13 residues. CDR3 protein: CASSVKGDTEAFF. In DNA, the CDR3 is TGTGCCAGCAGCGTCAAGGGGGACACTGAAGCTTTCTTT.

This clone was seen just once. J is TRBJ2-1 and V is TRBV6-5; D not certain. CDR1 MNHEY and CDR2 SVGAGI come from the germline V gene. The CDR3 is 14 amino acids. V was cut by 6 bases and J by 5 bases, with 14 bases left in between. The CDR3 protein is CASSDHNMNNEQFF. The CDR3 DNA reads as TGTGCCAGCAGCGACCACAACATGAACAATGAGCAGTTCTTC.

This chain uses TRBV10-3 with TRBJ1-1; D may be TRBD1 (6 bases). V was clipped by 1 base and J by 3 bases, with 12 bases between them. This CDR3 has 15 residues. Germline assignment: CDR1 ENHRY and CDR2 SYGVKD. The DNA for the CDR3 is TGTGCCATCAGTGAGTGGGAGGCAGGGGACACTGAAGCTTTCTTT. Its translation is CAISEWEAGDTEAFF.

This clone was counted between two and nine times. This chain links TRBV9 with TRBJ2-3, with D perhaps assigned TRBD1 or TRBD2 (5 bases each). CDR3 length equals 14 residues. Germline V gene data show CDR1 as SGDLS and CDR2 as YYNGEE. The ends were cut back, 0 bases at V and 3 bases at J, with 8 bases in the middle. In DNA, the CDR3 is TGTGCCAGCAGCGTAGGAGGGGAGACAGATACGCAGTATTTT. Protein product: CASSVGGETDTQYF.

This chain connects TRBV5-4 to TRBJ1-6; D not resolved. There are 16 residues in the CDR3. V dropped 4 bases and J dropped 6 bases, with 17 bases sitting between them. Germline loops: CDR1 SGHNT, CDR2 YYREEE (reference sequence). The CDR3 is CASSLNLGTSNSPLHF. DNA for the CDR3: TGTGCCAGCAGCCTGAATTTGGGCACTAGTAATTCACCCCTCCACTTT.

The chain carries TRBV3-1 (or the pseudogene TRBV3-2) and TRBJ1-4; no reliable D call. Trimming cost V 2 bases and J 6 bases, with 7 bases left between them. The CDR3 consists of 13 residues. CDR1 LGHDT and CDR2 YNNKEL come from the germline V gene (reference sequence). The CDR3 DNA reads TGTGCCAGCAGCCAAAGTCCGGATGAAAAACTGTTTTTT. The encoded protein is CASSQSPDEKLFF.

The chain uses TRBV27 and TRBJ1-1; perhaps TRBD1 as D (6 bases). The CDR3 has 15 amino acids. Germline values: CDR1 MNHEY, CDR2 SMNVEV (reference sequence). The V end was cut by 3 bases, the J end by 5 bases, with 16 bases between. The CDR3 loop is CASSLTTGRRTEAFF. DNA of the CDR3: TGTGCCAGCAGTTTGACGACAGGTCGGAGGACTGAAGCTTTCTTT.

CDR3 in amino acids: CATSRAMTPYSGNTIYF. DNA for the CDR3: TGTGCCACCAGCAGGGCCATGACACCGTACTCTGGAAACACCATATATTTT. The V and J genes are TRBV15 and TRBJ1-3; no firm D call. The germline gives CDR1 LNHNV, CDR2 YYDKDF (reference sequence). V was pared by 3 bases and J by 0 bases, with 15 bases between. The CDR3 sequence is 17 residues long.

The chain carries TRBV14 and TRBJ1-1; D is undetermined. This CDR3 has 15 amino acids. V lost 5 bases and J 0 bases, leaving 13 bases between the germline ends. CDR1 is SGHDN, CDR2 FVKESK, per germline. CDR3 in DNA: TGTGCCAGCAGCGAAGGACGCTATTTGAACACTGAAGCTTTCTTT. This codes for CASSEGRYLNTEAFF.

The chain joins TRBV6-5 to TRBJ1-3; TRBD1 is a possible D gene (5 bases). Per germline, CDR1 MNHEY and CDR2 SVGAGI. With 5 bases removed from V and 5 bases from J, the gap between germline ends came to 13 bases. This CDR3 spans 14 amino acids. The CDR3 nucleotides read TGTGCCAGCAGTACCCCCGTGGACAGAAACACCATATATTTT. Protein: CASSTPVDRNTIYF.